These 17 T cell receptor beta chains originate from one sample sequenced in a study of beta chain features in type 1 diabetes. cDNA synthesis used the whole RNA isolate, giving expressed TCRB sequences. Libraries were prepared by immunoSEQ multiplex PCR; TCRdb keeps only in-frame clonotypes and omits some of them. The sample shows around 430,000 clones, 30% of them seen only once. Material: naive CD4+ T cells from blood. These receptors were taken from a young man in good health.

The V call is TRBV10-3, the J call TRBJ2-3; TRBD2 might be the D (5 bases). The germline V and J ends were trimmed by 1 base and 5 bases, with 10 bases remaining between them. CDR3 length equals 14 residues. Germline loops: CDR1 ENHRY, CDR2 SYGVKD. CDR3 DNA: TGTGCCATCAGTGAGTTGGCTAGCTTAGATACGCAGTATTTT. The encoded protein is CAISELASLDTQYF.

The chain combines TRBV30 with TRBJ2-3; D may be TRBD2 (6 bases). Germline CDR1 reads GTSNPN; CDR2 reads SVGIG (reference sequence). The CDR3 loop spans 16 amino acids. V lost 3 bases to trimming and J lost 0 bases, with 16 bases between them. As DNA, the CDR3 is TGTGCCTGGAGGGACTGGAGGGACGAAAGCACAGATACGCAGTATTTT. Amino acid sequence: CAWRDWRDESTDTQYF.

On this clone: A read error may produce the germline difference seen at one junction end. This chain uses TRBV7-3 with TRBJ2-1, with D hard to call. CDR3 length: 13 residues. CDR1 and CDR2 (germline): SGHTA, FQGTGA. CDR3 DNA sequence: TGTGCCAGCGGCTTAGGGTCCTACAATGAGCAGTTCTTC. This translates into CASGLGSYNEQFF. Full variable domain (remainder filled in from reference TRBV7-3 and TRBJ2-1): GAGVSQTPSNKVTEKGKYVELRCDPISGHTALYWYRQSLGQGPEFLIYFQGTGAADDSGLPNDRFFAVRPEGSVSTLKIQRTERGDSAVYLCASGLGSYNEQFFGPGTRLTVL.

V and J are TRBV7-8 and TRBJ2-5, with D tentatively TRBD1 or TRBD2 (5 bases each). V was pared by 8 bases and J by 2 bases, with 15 bases between. This CDR3 is built from 14 residues. Per germline, CDR1 SGHVS and CDR2 FQNEAQ. The CDR3 sequence is CASRGWGSQETQYF. In DNA, the CDR3 is TGTGCCAGCCGGGGTTGGGGGAGTCAAGAGACCCAGTACTTC.

Concerning this clone: The sample carries other DNA sequences with the same CDR3. The chain recombines TRBV30 with TRBJ1-5; 8 bases are shared with TRBD1. V trimming: 3 bases; J trimming: 5 bases; junction bases outside the gene matches: 3. In germline, CDR1 is GTSNPN, CDR2 SVGIG (reference sequence). This CDR3 comprises 13 residues. The CDR3 loop is CAWSGQGHQPQHF. CDR3 nucleotide sequence: TGTGCCTGGAGCGGACAGGGCCATCAGCCCCAGCATTTT.

This clone was observed a few times. The chain links TRBV2 to TRBJ2-3, with D unresolved. This CDR3 region has 14 residues. The V end was cut by 0 bases, the J end by 4 bases, with 8 bases between. The V gene's germline CDR1 is SNHLY and CDR2 FYNNEI. CDR3 sequence reads: CASSEAALPDTQYF. The CDR3 coding sequence is TGTGCCAGCAGTGAAGCGGCCCTCCCAGATACGCAGTATTTT.

As regards this clone: At one boundary the junction diverges from the germline segment, which might be a read error. V is TRBV10-3 and J is TRBJ2-3; no firm D call. The CDR3 spans 11 residues. Germline assignment: CDR1 ENHRY and CDR2 SYGVKD. DNA of the CDR3: TGTGCCATCAGGGAGTCAGATACGCAGTATTTT. This sequence encodes CAIRESDTQYF.

This clone was detected only a few times. This chain uses TRBV11-1 with TRBJ2-7, with D perhaps TRBD1 or TRBD2 (5 bases each). CDR1 is SGHAT and CDR2 is FQDESV in the germline V gene (reference sequence). The CDR3 runs to 12 residues. Deletions cut 4 bases from V and 7 bases from J, with 11 bases between. CDR3 DNA: TGTGCCAGCAGCTATGGGGGAAGGGAGCAGTACTTC. Translation gives CASSYGGREQYF.

V usage is TRBV29-1 and J usage is TRBJ1-1, with D unresolved. V lost 3 bases and J lost 5, with 4 bases in between. The CDR3 contains 10 residues. CDR1 and CDR2 (germline): SQVTM, ANQGSEA. DNA of the CDR3: TGCAGCGTTGATATGACTGAAGCTTTCTTT. Translating it yields CSVDMTEAFF.

The chain joins TRBV30 to TRBJ2-5; a possible D gene is TRBD1 (6 bases). TRBJ2-7 matches the DNA end more closely, so the J call is doubtful. The CDR3 extends over 13 amino acids. Per the germline V gene, CDR1 is GTSNPN and CDR2 is SVGIG (reference sequence). The CDR3 nucleotides read TGTGCCTGGAGTAGACAGGCCCCCTACGAGCAGTACTTC. Translated, it gives CAWSRQAPYEQYF.

The J gene is TRBJ2-7, the V gene TRBV28; D perhaps matches TRBD2 (7 bases). V lost 3 bases and J 0 bases, leaving 12 bases between the germline ends. This CDR3 has 15 residues. CDR1 is MDHEN and CDR2 is SYDVKM in the germline V gene. CDR3 amino acids: CASSFGGASSYEQYF. The CDR3 DNA reads as TGTGCCAGCAGTTTTGGGGGGGCTTCCTCCTACGAGCAGTACTTC.

The rearrangement links TRBV9 to TRBJ2-3; D gene unclear. The germline V and J ends were trimmed by 4 bases and 4 bases, with 13 bases remaining between them. Germline-derived CDR1 and CDR2 are SGDLS and YYNGEE. This CDR3 spans 14 amino acids. The chain's CDR3 is CASSPHYGADTQYF. The CDR3 bases are TGTGCCAGCAGCCCCCACTATGGTGCAGATACGCAGTATTTT.

The chain combines TRBV18 with TRBJ2-1, with no clear D. CDR3 length: 13 amino acids. Trimming cost V 6 bases and J 9 bases, with 15 bases left between them. CDR1 is KGHSH, CDR2 LQKENI, per germline. DNA of the CDR3: TGTGCCAGCTCCCGGGTCTCCATGAGTGAGCAGTTCTTC. Protein sequence: CASSRVSMSEQFF.

The chain recombines TRBV7-2 with TRBJ2-7; 7 bases agree with TRBD1. This CDR3 spans 14 amino acids. V trimming: 1 base; J trimming: 4 bases; junction bases outside the gene matches: 4. From germline, CDR1 is SGHTA and CDR2 FQGNSA. CDR3 nucleotide sequence: TGTGCCAGCAGCTTAGGGTACAGGGGTTACGAGCAGTACTTC. Translation: CASSLGYRGYEQYF.

This clone is a singleton in its sample. This chain uses TRBV11-2 with TRBJ2-1, with TRBD2 identical over 7 bases. The V segment lost 10 bases and the J segment 3 bases; nucleotides outside the gene matches: 9. The CDR3 is 14 residues long. The V gene's germline CDR1 is SGHAT and CDR2 FQNNGV. The CDR3 region is CATRLADFYNEQFF. Written as DNA, the CDR3 is TGTGCCACCAGACTAGCAGATTTCTACAATGAGCAGTTCTTC.

The V call is TRBV5-1, the J call TRBJ2-5, with a weak D call TRBD2 (5 bases). This CDR3 has 14 amino acids. The V end lost 4 bases, the J end lost 5 bases, and 15 bases lay between the germline ends. Per germline, CDR1 SGHRS and CDR2 YFSETQ. CDR3 in DNA: TGCGCCAGCAGCGAGGGCCCAGATGTCGAGACCCAGTACTTC. It specifies CASSEGPDVETQYF.

About this clone: This sample includes further DNA sequences coding for the same CDR3. The V call is TRBV28, the J call TRBJ2-7; D call uncertain. Germline assignment: CDR1 MDHEN and CDR2 SYDVKM. The length of the CDR3 is 11 residues. V was trimmed by 4 bases and J by 2 bases, leaving 3 bases between them. The CDR3 loop is CASSSPYEQYF. The CDR3 DNA reads as TGTGCCAGCAGTTCACCCTACGAGCAGTACTTC. Combining the CDR3 with reference TRBV28 and TRBJ2-7 gives the whole variable domain DVKVTQSSRYLVKRTGEKVFLECVQDMDHENMFWYRQDPGLGLRLIYFSYDVKMKEKGDIPEGYSVSREKKERFSLILESASTNQTSMYLCASSSPYEQYFGPGTRLTVT.